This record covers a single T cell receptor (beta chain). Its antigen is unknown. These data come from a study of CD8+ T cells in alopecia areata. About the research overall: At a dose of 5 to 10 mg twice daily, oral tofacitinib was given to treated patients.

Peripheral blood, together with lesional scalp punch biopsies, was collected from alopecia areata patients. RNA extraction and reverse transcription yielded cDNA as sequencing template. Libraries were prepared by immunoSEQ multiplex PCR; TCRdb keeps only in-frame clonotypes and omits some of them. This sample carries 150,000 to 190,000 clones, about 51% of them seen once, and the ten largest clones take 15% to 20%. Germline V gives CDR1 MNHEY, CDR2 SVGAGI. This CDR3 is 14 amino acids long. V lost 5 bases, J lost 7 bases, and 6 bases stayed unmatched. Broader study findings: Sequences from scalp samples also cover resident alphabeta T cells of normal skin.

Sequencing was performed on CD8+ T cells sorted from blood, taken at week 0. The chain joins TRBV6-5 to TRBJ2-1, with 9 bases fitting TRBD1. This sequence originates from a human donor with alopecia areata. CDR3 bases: TGTGCCAGCAGTCTGGACAGGGGCGGGAATGAGCAGTTCTTC. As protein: CASSLDRGGNEQFF.